This is a list of T cell receptor beta chains from one sample in a study of cytomegalovirus exposure and HLA in healthy donors. Sequencing used immunoSEQ multiplex PCR; TCRdb keeps in-frame clones, though not all of them. This table holds around 140,000 clones, approximately 80% found once. The sample comprised PBMCs. These receptors came from a female donor in good health and CMV-seronegative. Each CDR3 is given with its conserved first and last residue. Each record gives: clone size, V gene, J gene, D gene, CDR3 DNA, CDR3 protein. D genes are given only for firm matches. For some rows the clone size is stated as once, few or many, or as a class when expanded; others skip it.

-	TRBV7-9	TRBJ1-1	TRBD1	TGTGCCAGCAGCTTCTCAGGGGGAGCCATGAACACTGAAGCTTTCTTT	CASSFSGGAMNTEAFF
-	TRBV27	TRBJ1-2	TRBD1	TGTGCCAGCAGCTATAAAGGGGCAGGGGGAAATGGCTACACCTTC	CASSYKGAGGNGYTF
few	TRBV5-1	TRBJ1-2	TRBD1	TGCGCCAGCAGCTTTGGGACAGCCAACTATGGCTACACCTTC	CASSFGTANYGYTF
-	TRBV4-3	TRBJ2-7	-	TGCGCCAGCAGCCCCCGGCGGGACTCCTACGAGCAGTACTTC	CASSPRRDSYEQYF
-	TRBV5-5	TRBJ2-7	TRBD1	TGTGCCAGCAGCTGGACAGGGGGCTTCGGCGAGCAGTACTTC	CASSWTGGFGEQYF
-	TRBV27	TRBJ2-2	TRBD2	TGTGCCAGCAGTGCTCTAGCGGGAGGGTCCGGGGAGCTGTTTTTT	CASSALAGGSGELFF
few	TRBV4-2	TRBJ2-5	TRBD1	TGTGCCAGCAGCCAAGAGGGGTACAGGGGGCAAGAGACCCAGTACTTC	CASSQEGYRGQETQYF
-	TRBV2	TRBJ1-5	TRBD1	TGTGCCAGCAACCAGGGACAGTCCAATCAGCCCCAGCATTTT	CASNQGQSNQPQHF
once	TRBV28	TRBJ1-4	-	TGTGCCAGCAGACCACAGGGAGGGATTAGTGAAAAACTGTTTTTT	CASRPQGGISEKLFF
-	TRBV5-1	TRBJ2-1	TRBD2	TGCGCCAGCAGCACTCGACTAGCGGGAGTCATTGAGCAGTTCTTC	CASSTRLAGVIEQFF
-	TRBV6-1	TRBJ1-2	-	TGTGCCAGCAGAAGACAGGCGGACTATGGCTACACCTTC	CASRRQADYGYTF
-	TRBV25-1	TRBJ2-3	TRBD2	TGTGCCAGCAGTGAACCTAGCGGTAGCACAGATACGCAGTATTTT	CASSEPSGSTDTQYF
-	TRBV19	TRBJ2-1	TRBD1	TGTGCCAGTAGAAGGACAGGGGGGAACTCCTACAATGAGCAGTTCTTC	CASRRTGGNSYNEQFF
-	TRBV19	TRBJ1-2	-	TGTGCCAGTACCGTAGGGGGAGGGAATGGCTACACCTTC	CASTVGGGNGYTF
-	TRBV5-4	TRBJ2-7	TRBD1	TGTGCCAGCAGCGCACAGGGGGTCCACGAGCAGTACTTC	CASSAQGVHEQYF
-	TRBV11-1	TRBJ2-3	-	TGTGCCAGCAGCCAGGGGTGGGATACGCAGTATTTT	CASSQGWDTQYF
-	TRBV7-2	TRBJ1-2	TRBD1	TGTGCCAGCAGCCCCGGACAGGACTATGGCTACACCTTC	CASSPGQDYGYTF